A single T cell receptor beta chain is shown here with its context. This clone was counted a single time. What antigen it recognizes has not been identified. No much larger clone is present one base from it, and per-base qualities are unavailable. The treatment or condition label for this specimen denotes: oral pan-JAK inhibitor, 5-10 mg twice daily. Lesional scalp punch biopsies and peripheral blood were obtained from alopecia areata patients. PBMCs were isolated by density centrifugation and stained for CD3, CD4 and CD8, and CD4+ and CD8+ T cells were sorted on a FACSAria. The sample originates from a study of CD8+ T cells in alopecia areata listed by TCRdb under 2018. Background on the whole study: The treated patients took part in an open-label pilot trial in which moderate-to-severe alopecia areata was treated with oral tofacitinib at 5 to 10 mg twice daily. Tofacitinib was given for 6 to 18 months, followed by 6 months of follow-up off drug to assess delayed response and recurrence. In treated patients, disease severity was measured using the SALT score, which gives the percentage of scalp surface area affected. High-throughput TCRbeta sequencing was used to examine T cell clonal expansion in alopecia areata in both the C3H/HeJ mouse model and human patients. Human TCRbeta sequencing covered scalp tissue and sorted CD4+ and CD8+ peripheral blood T cells from patchy and totalis/universalis alopecia areata patients and healthy controls. Patients on tofacitinib were biopsied at baseline and after 4 and 24 weeks of treatment, and several of the patients also had a later scalp biopsy. Scalp clonality was compared among normal scalp (n=4), patchy alopecia areata scalp (n=8), and alopecia totalis/universalis scalp (n=8). RNA was extracted with the PAXgene miRNA kit for fixed scalp, the miRNeasy kit for PBMCs, and the RNeasy kit for mouse skin. immunoSEQ multiplex PCR using 35 Vbeta forward primers and 13 Jbeta reverse primers was used to amplify TCRbeta CDR3 regions.

The CDR3 starts with the cysteine, ends with the phenylalanine, and has 13 residues. CDR3 DNA is the only sequence kept; it has 39 bases, read in frame from the first base. V is cut by 1 base and J by 5 bases, and the space between the germline ends is 9 bases. According to the germline V gene (reference sequence), CDR1 reads LNHNV and CDR2 reads YYDKDF. Overall study outcomes, separate from this receptor: Many expanded lesional clones were found to persist in scalp and blood during tofacitinib treatment, and relapse after treatment cessation may be partly explained by this persistence. The treated cohort was small, with a single nonresponder, so links between baseline CD8+ expansion and response need larger studies. Compared with normal scalp, lesional scalp had higher clonality and more expanded CD8+ clones, particularly in alopecia totalis/universalis, a pattern that suggests antigenic drive. Tofacitinib significantly decreased scalp clonality and the number of expanded CD8+ clones among the top 100 scalp clones. Compared with mice, TCR sequences shared between patients were less clear, possibly partly because of HLA diversity across the patient population. Unlike mouse skin, where gammadelta T cells dominate, normal human skin contains resident alphabeta T cells that get sequenced too, which complicates analysis of the scalp TCR repertoire.

The library was made by the immunoSEQ multiplex PCR assay. RNA was extracted from all samples and reverse transcribed into cDNA, which served as template for TCR sequencing. SuperScript III was used for first-strand cDNA synthesis, primed with a 2:1 mix of oligo-dT and random hexamers. A synthetic immune receptor repertoire was used to gauge amplification bias, and whatever bias remained was removed computationally. The paper's data handling went like this. After raw reads were preprocessed to remove errors, the CDR3 was defined following IMGT conventions as running from the conserved cysteine to phenylalanine. Clonality was calculated as 1 minus Shannon entropy normalized by log2 of the number of productive unique TCRs. Whether scalp clones were CD4 or CD8 was inferred by matching scalp TCRbeta sequences against CD4 and CD8 repertoires sorted from blood. TCRdb stores this immuneACCESS table with in-frame sequences only. Part of the clones is absent; in the studies checked, under half of the shortfall reflects unresolved V genes, and no reason is known for the rest. The V and J calls and clone size are taken from that table; D and trimming were inferred from the DNA. A total of 250,000 to 350,000 clones appear in this sample, about 60% of them only once. The top ten constitute 0.75% to 0.95% of the sample.

The sample was CD4+ T cells sorted from blood, taken around week 52, from a patient treated with tofacitinib. Recombination joined TRBV15 with TRBJ2-7; the D segment may tentatively be TRBD1 or TRBD2, each giving 5 matched bases. This TCR came from a human donor with alopecia areata. The CDR3 reads CATSRVGEHEQYF. DNA sequence: TGTGCCACCAGCAGAGTGGGGGAACACGAGCAGTACTTC. Where the CDR3 stops, the reference TRBV15 and TRBJ2-7 genes take over; the full variable domain is DAMVIQNPRYQVTQFGKPVTLSCSQTLNHNVMYWYQQKSSQAPKLLFHYYDKDFNNEADTPDNFQSRRPNTSFCFLDIRSPGLGDTAMYLCATSRVGEHEQYFGPGTRLTVT.